One sample yielded the 18 T cell receptor beta chains listed below, sequenced in a study of blood T cell repertoires in COVID-19 (dated by TCRdb to the early 2020s). Libraries came from the immunoSEQ multiplex PCR assay. This immuneACCESS table, as held by TCRdb, lists in-frame sequences with V and J called but not all clones. Of the missing ones, under half trace to an unresolved V gene in checked studies; the others have no known cause. Present in this sample are 35,000 to 50,000 clones, 70% to 80% of which were seen just once. The ten largest clones capture 8.5% of the sample. Input material: peripheral blood. The receptors shown here come from a man aged 65 to 79 with active or convalescent COVID-19.

The genes are TRBV2 and TRBJ1-1; D not resolved. Trimming removed 6 bases at V and 3 bases at J, with 8 bases between. CDR3 size: 12 residues. Germline V gene lookup returns CDR1 SNHLY and CDR2 FYNNEI. CDR3 nucleotide sequence: TGTGCCAGCAGACACAGAGACACTGAAGCTTTCTTT. Residues: CASRHRDTEAFF.

A single count supports this clone. The chain uses TRBV6-6 and TRBJ2-1; TRBD1 aligns across 8 bases. The CDR3 contains 14 residues. Germline assignment: CDR1 MNHNY and CDR2 SVGAGI (reference sequence). V lost 2 bases and J lost 5; bases outside the gene matches: 2. The CDR3: CASSYETGDNEQFF. DNA for the CDR3: TGTGCCAGCAGTTACGAGACAGGGGACAATGAGCAGTTCTTC.

This rearrangement joins TRBV27 to TRBJ1-3, with 7 bases aligning to TRBD1. Germline assignment: CDR1 MNHEY and CDR2 SMNVEV (reference sequence). V lost 6 bases, J lost 2 bases, and 4 bases stayed unmatched. This CDR3 is built from 14 residues. The CDR3 loop is CASRRGGTGNTIYF. The CDR3 DNA follows: TGTGCCAGCAGGAGAGGGGGCACTGGAAACACCATATATTTT.

J is TRBJ1-4 and V is TRBV12-3 or TRBV12-4, with D tentatively TRBD1 (6 bases). The ends were cut back, 8 bases at V and 5 bases at J, with 9 bases in the middle. This CDR3 region has 12 residues. The CDR3 DNA reads TGTGCCAGCGCAGGGGACAATGAAAAACTGTTTTTT. Residues: CASAGDNEKLFF.

This clone came up a few times. The chain recombines TRBV2 with TRBJ2-7, with 8 bases fitting TRBD1. The CDR3 runs 14 residues. CDR1 and CDR2 (germline): SNHLY, FYNNEI. The ends lost 8 bases at V and 0 bases at J; junction bases unmatched: 6. The CDR3 is CASDRTGSSYEQYF. CDR3 nucleotide sequence: TGTGCCAGCGACCGGACAGGGAGCTCCTACGAGCAGTACTTC. Drawing the rest from reference TRBV2 and TRBJ2-7, the complete variable domain is EPEVTQTPSHQVTQMGQEVILRCVPISNHLYFYWYRQILGQKVEFLVSFYNNEISEKSEIFDDQFSVERPDGSNFTLKIRSTKLEDSAMYFCASDRTGSSYEQYFGPGTRLTVT.

The gene calls are TRBV7-9 and TRBJ1-1; 12 positions agree with TRBD1. V dropped 5 bases and J dropped 1; count of bases not matched to a gene: 2. Germline loops: CDR1 SEHNR, CDR2 FQNEAQ (reference sequence). The CDR3 has 15 residues. The CDR3 loop reads CASSRDRGQNTEAFF. CDR3 DNA: TGTGCCAGCAGCCGGGACAGGGGGCAGAACACTGAAGCTTTCTTT.

For the CDR3, the DNA is TGCGCCAGCAGCACGGGACAGGGAGCTAACTATGGCTACACCTTC. This codes for CASSTGQGANYGYTF. V usage is TRBV5-1 and J usage is TRBJ1-2, with TRBD1 matching over 9 bases. V shed 4 bases and J 0 bases; nucleotides not matched to a gene: 4. Per the germline V gene, CDR1 is SGHRS and CDR2 is YFSETQ. This CDR3 contains 15 residues.

V gene TRBV6-1 combines with J gene TRBJ1-5; 8 positions agree with TRBD1. J lost 3 bases, V lost 3 bases, and 7 bases had no gene match. Germline-derived CDR1 and CDR2 are MNHNS and SASEGT. This CDR3 contains 16 residues. Here the CDR3 DNA reads TGTGCCAGCAGTGACCCCGGGACAGGATCCAATCAGCCCCAGCATTTT. Encoded protein: CASSDPGTGSNQPQHF.

This clone was counted a few times. The J gene is TRBJ2-5, the V gene TRBV5-1; perhaps TRBD1 as D (7 bases). The V and J ends lost 4 bases and 5 bases respectively, with 15 bases between them. Germline-derived CDR1 and CDR2 are SGHRS and YFSETQ. This CDR3 is built from 14 residues. CDR3 sequence (DNA): TGCGCCAGCAGCAGAGGGGGCGCGGGGGAGACCCAGTACTTC. Translating it yields CASSRGGAGETQYF.

The chain employs TRBV28 and TRBJ2-7; unclear D gene. V lost 6 bases, J lost 2 bases, and 11 bases lay in between. The CDR3 contains 13 residues. The germline V gene has CDR1 MDHEN and CDR2 SYDVKM. The CDR3 protein is CASRSGQAYEQYF. In DNA form, the CDR3 reads TGTGCCAGCAGATCAGGCCAAGCCTACGAGCAGTACTTC.

The chain is built from TRBV7-2 and TRBJ2-7, with 9 nucleotides matching TRBD1. CDR3 length equals 15 residues. The trim removed 5 bases at V and 2 bases at J, leaving 7 bases unmatched. In germline, CDR1 is SGHTA, CDR2 FQGNSA. The CDR3 sequence is CASSQTGTGTYEQYF. CDR3 DNA: TGTGCCAGCAGCCAGACCGGGACAGGGACCTACGAGCAGTACTTC.

V gene TRBV28 combines with J gene TRBJ1-1; no clear D. Between the trimmed V and J ends, which lost 4 bases and 0 bases, there was a span of 18 bases. CDR3 size: 17 residues. Germline V CDR1 and CDR2: MDHEN, SYDVKM. CDR3 loop: CASSSSANHYMNTEAFF. CDR3 DNA: TGTGCCAGCAGTTCTTCAGCCAACCACTACATGAACACTGAAGCTTTCTTT.

The chain is built from TRBV19 and TRBJ2-5, with TRBD1 matching over 7 bases. The CDR3 has 13 residues. J lost 4 bases, V lost 4 bases, and 3 bases had no gene match. Germline V lookup: CDR1 LNHDA, CDR2 SQIVND (reference sequence). The CDR3 nucleotides are TGTGCCAGTAGTAGACCAGGGGGAGAGACCCAGTACTTC. This sequence encodes CASSRPGGETQYF.

The rearrangement links TRBV27 to TRBJ1-1; D uncertain. CDR1 MNHEY and CDR2 SMNVEV come from the germline V gene (reference sequence). V dropped 6 bases and J dropped 2 bases, with 16 bases sitting between them. The CDR3 length is 15 residues. CDR3 DNA sequence: TGTGCCAGCAGACCTATTGACAAACCCAACACTGAAGCTTTCTTT. Its protein is CASRPIDKPNTEAFF.

This sequence joins TRBV28 and TRBJ1-4, with a weak D call TRBD1 (6 bases). Trimming pared 8 bases from V and 7 bases from J, leaving 20 bases between. CDR1 is MDHEN, CDR2 SYDVKM, per germline. CDR3 length: 15 amino acids. CDR3 residues: CASSNGGGEGEKLFF. The CDR3 nucleotides are TGTGCCAGCTCCAACGGGGGCGGGGAGGGTGAAAAACTGTTTTTT.

The V gene is TRBV30, the J gene TRBJ1-2, with D possibly being TRBD1 (5 bases). This CDR3 comprises 12 residues. The germline V and J ends were trimmed by 0 bases and 9 bases, with 11 bases remaining between them. CDR1 GTSNPN and CDR2 SVGIG come from the germline V gene (reference sequence). DNA of the CDR3: TGTGCCTGGAGTGTCAGGGAGGAAAGCTACACCTTC. Residues: CAWSVREESYTF.

The chain couples TRBV11-2 to TRBJ1-3; D is uncertain. The CDR3 consists of 15 residues. Germline V gives CDR1 SGHAT, CDR2 FQNNGV. The V gene lost 1 base and the J gene lost 0 bases, with 7 bases spanning the gap. The CDR3 bases are TGTGCCAGCAGCTTAGTACAGACCTCTGGAAACACCATATATTTT. This translates into CASSLVQTSGNTIYF.

V gene TRBV2 combines with J gene TRBJ1-3; no clear D. Trimming shortened V by 6 bases and J by 4 bases, and 7 bases separated the two germline ends. CDR3 length equals 12 residues. Germline CDR1 SNHLY, CDR2 FYNNEI. CDR3 DNA sequence: TGTGCCAGCAGCGACTCAGGAAACACCATATATTTT. It translates to CASSDSGNTIYF.